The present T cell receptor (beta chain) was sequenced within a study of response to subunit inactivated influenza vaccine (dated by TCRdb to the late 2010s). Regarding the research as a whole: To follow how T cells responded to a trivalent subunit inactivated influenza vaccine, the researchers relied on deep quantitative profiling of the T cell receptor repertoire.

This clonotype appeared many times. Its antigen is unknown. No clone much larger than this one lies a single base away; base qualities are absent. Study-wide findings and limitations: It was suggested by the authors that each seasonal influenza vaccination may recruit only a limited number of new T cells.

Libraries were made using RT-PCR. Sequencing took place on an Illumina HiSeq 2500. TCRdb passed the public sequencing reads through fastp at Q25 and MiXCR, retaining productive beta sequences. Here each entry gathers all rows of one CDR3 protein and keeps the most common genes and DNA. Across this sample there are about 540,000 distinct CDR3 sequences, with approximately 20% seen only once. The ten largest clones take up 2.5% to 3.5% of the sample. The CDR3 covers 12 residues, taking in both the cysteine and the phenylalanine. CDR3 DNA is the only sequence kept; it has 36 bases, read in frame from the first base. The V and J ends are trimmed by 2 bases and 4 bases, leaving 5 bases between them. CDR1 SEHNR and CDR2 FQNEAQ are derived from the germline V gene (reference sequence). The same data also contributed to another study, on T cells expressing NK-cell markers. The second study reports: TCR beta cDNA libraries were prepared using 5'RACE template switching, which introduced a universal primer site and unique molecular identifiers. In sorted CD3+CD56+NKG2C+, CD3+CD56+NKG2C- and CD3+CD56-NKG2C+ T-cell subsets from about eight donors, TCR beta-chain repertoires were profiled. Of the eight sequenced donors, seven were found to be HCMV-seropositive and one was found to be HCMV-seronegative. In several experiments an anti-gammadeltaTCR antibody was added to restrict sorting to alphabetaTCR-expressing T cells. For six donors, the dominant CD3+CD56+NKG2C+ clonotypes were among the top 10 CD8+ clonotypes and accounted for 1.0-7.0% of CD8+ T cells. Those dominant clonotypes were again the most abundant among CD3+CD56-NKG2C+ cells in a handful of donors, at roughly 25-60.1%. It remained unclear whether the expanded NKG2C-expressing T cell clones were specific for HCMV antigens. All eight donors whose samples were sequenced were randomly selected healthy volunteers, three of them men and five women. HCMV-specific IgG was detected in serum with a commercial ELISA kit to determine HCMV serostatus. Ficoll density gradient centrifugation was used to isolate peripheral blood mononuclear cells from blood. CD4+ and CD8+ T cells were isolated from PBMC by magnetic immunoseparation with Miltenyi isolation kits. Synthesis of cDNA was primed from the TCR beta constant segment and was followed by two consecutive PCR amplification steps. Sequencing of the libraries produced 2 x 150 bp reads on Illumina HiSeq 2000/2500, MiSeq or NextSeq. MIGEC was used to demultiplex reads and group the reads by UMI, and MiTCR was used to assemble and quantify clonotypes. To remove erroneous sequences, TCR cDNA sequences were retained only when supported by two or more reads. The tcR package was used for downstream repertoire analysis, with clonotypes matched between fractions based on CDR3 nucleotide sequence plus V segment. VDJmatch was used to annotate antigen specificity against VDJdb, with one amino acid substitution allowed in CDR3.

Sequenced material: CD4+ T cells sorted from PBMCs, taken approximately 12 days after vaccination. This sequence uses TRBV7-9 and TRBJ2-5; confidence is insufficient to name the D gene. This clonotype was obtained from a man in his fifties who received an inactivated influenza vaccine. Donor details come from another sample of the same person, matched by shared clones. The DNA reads TGTGCCAGCAGCTTACTTGGAGAGACCCAGTACTTC. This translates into CASSLLGETQYF. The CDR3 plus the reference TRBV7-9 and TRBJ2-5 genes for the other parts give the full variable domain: DTGVSQNPRHKITKRGQNVTFRCDPISEHNRLYWYRQTLGQGPEFLTYFQNEAQLEKSRLLSDRFSAERPKGSFSTLEIQRTEQGDSAMYLCASSLLGETQYFGPGTRLLVL.